A single sample gave rise to the 3 T cell receptor beta chains below, sequenced in a study of T cell clonotyping in hematopoietic cell transplantation. As to time point: recipient sample about 28 days before transplant, after cytoreduction. Method: immunoSEQ multiplex PCR; TCRdb's copy keeps in-frame clones and lacks some. In the table there are 25,000 to 30,000 clones, more than 65% of which are singletons. Sequences were derived from peripheral blood mononuclear cells, sampled before stem cell transplant. The receptors here all came from a woman aged 60-75 years with acute myeloid leukemia. Some clones in this sample may be carry-over from other donors' samples.

This rearrangement joins TRBV4-1 to TRBJ1-2; D may be TRBD1 (5 bases). This CDR3 is 15 amino acids long. Trimming took off 2 bases at V and 6 bases at J, with 16 bases between the two ends. Germline assignment: CDR1 MGHRA and CDR2 YSYEKL. The CDR3 region has the DNA TGCGCCAGCAGCCAAACGGGGGGGGATGGGGATGGCTACACCTTC. This sequence encodes CASSQTGGDGDGYTF.

The rearrangement uses TRBV12-5 and TRBJ2-2, with D possibly TRBD2 on 6 matching bases. V was clipped by 4 bases and J by 4 bases, with 13 bases between them. Germline V gene lookup returns CDR1 LGHNT and CDR2 FRNRAP. CDR3 size: 15 residues. Here the CDR3 reads CASGSGGLITGELFF. CDR3 bases: TGTGCTAGTGGTTCTGGAGGGCTAATCACCGGGGAGCTGTTTTTT.

This chain uses TRBV9 with TRBJ1-6; D call uncertain. Germline-derived CDR1 and CDR2 are SGDLS and YYNGEE. This CDR3 is built from 14 residues. V lost 7 bases to trimming and J lost 0 bases, with 8 bases between them. The CDR3 DNA follows: TGTGCCAGCCAAGGGAGCTCCTATAATTCACCCCTCCACTTT. Protein sequence: CASQGSSYNSPLHF.